These 8 T cell receptor beta chains came from one sample sequenced in a study of shared T cell receptors in the human thymus. The data were produced by immunoSEQ multiplex PCR, yet TCRdb's version contains in-frame clones alone and is incomplete. The data contain under 450,000 clones, more than 85% of them singletons. Sequenced: thymocytes. The source of these receptors is a human donor.

This clone was picked up one time. The chain employs TRBV5-1 and TRBJ2-5; tentatively, D is TRBD2 (5 bases). TRBJ2-7 matches the DNA end more closely, so the J call is doubtful. This CDR3 spans 13 amino acids. From germline, CDR1 is SGHRS and CDR2 YFSETQ. The CDR3 spells CASSPPEGYEQYF. The CDR3 region has the DNA TGCGCCAGCAGCCCCCCCGAGGGATACGAGCAGTACTTC.

This clone was counted only a few times. The sample carries other DNA sequences with the same CDR3. The genes are TRBV5-1 and TRBJ2-3, with TRBD1 identical over 9 bases. This CDR3 has 15 amino acids. The germline V gene has CDR1 SGHRS and CDR2 YFSETQ. The V segment lost 4 bases and the J segment 1 base; nucleotides outside the gene matches: 4. Written as DNA, the CDR3 is TGCGCCAGCAGCCTTGGGGACAGGGGCACAGATACGCAGTATTTT. This sequence encodes CASSLGDRGTDTQYF.

In its sample, this clone was seen once. The V and J genes are TRBV14 and TRBJ2-1; 12 nucleotides agree with TRBD2. CDR3 length equals 19 residues. Germline loops: CDR1 SGHDN, CDR2 FVKESK. Trimming at V came to 4 bases and at J to 1 base, leaving 11 bases not matched to a gene. The CDR3, as DNA: TGTGCCAGCAGCCTCCCCACGACTAGCGGGAGTATTTCCTACAATGAGCAGTTCTTC. This gives the protein CASSLPTTSGSISYNEQFF.

The table lists this clone with a count of one. The chain recombines TRBV5-5 with TRBJ2-1; D not resolved. The CDR3 length is 13 residues. From germline, CDR1 is SGHKS and CDR2 YYEKEE (reference sequence). V lost 4 bases and J 6 bases, leaving 11 bases between the germline ends. CDR3 DNA: TGTGCCAGCAGCCCCCGACCAGTCAATGAGCAGTTCTTC. Its translation: CASSPRPVNEQFF.

The chain recombines TRBV28 with TRBJ2-5, with D unresolved. Germline CDR1 is MDHEN and CDR2 is SYDVKM. The CDR3 runs 13 residues. V lost 4 bases to trimming and J lost 2 bases, with 8 bases between them. The CDR3 nucleotides are TGTGCCAGCAGTTGGCTATTTCAAGAGACCCAGTACTTC. The encoded protein is CASSWLFQETQYF.

This chain connects TRBV4-2 to TRBJ2-7; 7 bases match TRBD2. The CDR3 loop spans 15 amino acids. Germline assignment: CDR1 LGHNA and CDR2 YNFKEQ. V shed 1 base and J 3 bases; nucleotides not matched to a gene: 6. The CDR3 loop reads CASSQGASGRYEQYF. The CDR3 DNA reads TGTGCCAGCAGCCAAGGGGCTAGCGGCCGCTACGAGCAGTACTTC.

V usage is TRBV28 and J usage is TRBJ1-5, with D uncertain. The V gene's germline CDR1 is MDHEN and CDR2 SYDVKM. The CDR3 extends over 12 amino acids. V lost 6 bases to trimming and J lost 7 bases, with 10 bases between them. The CDR3 region is CASSPRFQPQHF. As DNA, the CDR3 is TGTGCCAGCAGCCCTCGTTTCCAGCCCCAGCATTTT.

The chain couples TRBV28 to TRBJ1-1, with a possible D match to TRBD1 (6 bases). In germline, CDR1 is MDHEN, CDR2 SYDVKM. The CDR3 is 14 amino acids. Trimming cost V 3 bases and J 4 bases, with 12 bases left between them. CDR3 in amino acids: CASSLRGAVTEAFF. The CDR3 DNA sequence: TGTGCCAGCAGTTTGCGGGGGGCGGTCACTGAAGCTTTCTTT.